The present TCR beta chain was sequenced within a study of CD8+ T cells in alopecia areata. About the study: Oral tofacitinib (5 to 10 mg twice daily) was administered to treated patients. The drug, tofacitinib, lasted 6 to 18 months, followed by 6 months off drug. Findings of the study overall: Scalp sample sequencing also detects resident alphabeta T cells of normal skin.

This clone was found once. Its matching antigen is unknown. It is unclear where the CDR3 begins or ends on the DNA, so no DNA is shown, and the CDR3 is as TCRdb lists it. Following extraction, RNA underwent reverse transcription to cDNA, which served as the sequencing template. Profiled with immunoSEQ multiplex PCR; TCRdb holds only in-frame clones, not every one. The repertoire includes about 180,000 clones, about 66% of them detected once, and more than 9.5% sits in the top ten. The germline V gene encodes CDR1 MNHNS and CDR2 SASEGT. The CDR3 spans 14 residues, counting both ends. Samples from alopecia areata patients were lesional scalp punch biopsies and peripheral blood.

The source was CD8+ T cells sorted from blood, collected at week 0. The TCR originated in a human donor with alopecia areata. The chain links TRBV6-1 to TRBJ2-7. The chain's CDR3 is CASSEVTLSLEQYF.